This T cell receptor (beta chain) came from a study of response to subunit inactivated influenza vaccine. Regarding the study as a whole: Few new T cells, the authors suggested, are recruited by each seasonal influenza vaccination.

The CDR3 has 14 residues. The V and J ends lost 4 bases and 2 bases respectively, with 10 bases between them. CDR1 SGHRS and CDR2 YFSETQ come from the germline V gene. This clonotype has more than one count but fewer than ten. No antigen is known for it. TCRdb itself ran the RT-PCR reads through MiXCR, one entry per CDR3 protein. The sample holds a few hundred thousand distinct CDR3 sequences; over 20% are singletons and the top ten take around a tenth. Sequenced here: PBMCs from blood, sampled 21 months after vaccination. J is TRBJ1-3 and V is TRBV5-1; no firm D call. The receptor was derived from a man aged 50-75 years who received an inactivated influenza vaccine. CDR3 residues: CASSRNMAGNTIYF. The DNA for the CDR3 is TGCGCCAGCAGCCGGAACATGGCTGGAAACACCATATATTTT.